This T cell receptor beta chain originates from a study of blood T cell repertoires in COVID-19. Study context: COVID-19 samples collected from the United States, Italy and Spain covered acute and convalescent phases. PBMCs, B-cell-depleted T cells, or T cells provided the cDNA or gDNA that made up the material.

Per the study methods: Estimation of nucleated cell counts relied on the amplification of reference gene primers. Generated by immunoSEQ multiplex PCR, the TCRdb table keeps only in-frame clones and is missing some. V, J and clone size are taken as reported in that table, and D and trimming were inferred from the DNA itself. The sample includes 120,000 or so clones, around 90% seen only once; the top ten take roughly 3.7%. V lost 4 bases, J lost 2 bases, and 10 bases stayed unmatched. There are 18 residues in the CDR3. The germline V gene encodes CDR1 LGHDT and CDR2 YNNKEL (reference sequence). Sequencing was performed on peripheral blood. The chain combines TRBV3-1 (or the pseudogene TRBV3-2) with TRBJ2-3; 12 bases fit TRBD2. This TCR came from a man over 45 with active COVID-19. The CDR3 region has the DNA TGTGCCAGCAGCCCAGGACTAGCGGGGACTACCAACACAGATACGCAGTATTTT. As protein: CASSPGLAGTTNTDTQYF.